The clone carrying this T cell receptor delta chain was found a few times. The target antigen is unknown. A read error is likely here: a far larger clone is one base away. In the same sample, other DNA sequences code for this CDR3. The sample originates from a study of γδ T cells in repeated Plasmodium falciparum infection. Study at large: Donors were malaria-exposed Malian children or age- and gender-matched Australian children. Malian samples came from no-transmission periods or across acute febrile malaria episodes.

Whole-study findings and limits: Malian children's Vdelta2-negative repertoires appeared more expanded and less diverse than Australians'. Vdelta2-negative gammadelta repertoires, largely Vdelta1+, seemingly showed infection-driven waves of new clonal selection.

TCRdb called clones from the multiplex PCR reads again using CATT. The sample carries 85,000 to 100,000 delta-chain clones, 0.75% to 1% recorded once. Per germline, CDR1 TSWWSYY and CDR2 QGS. The V gene lost 4 bases and the J gene lost 2 bases, with 8 bases spanning the gap. This CDR3 spans 13 amino acids. Gammadelta T cells were flow-sorted from PBMC into Vgamma9/Vdelta2+ and Vdelta2-negative populations for bulk analysis. The chain couples TRDV1 to TRDJ1; no clear D gene. The specimen was gamma-delta T cells from blood. The source of this sequence is a pool of human donors (malaria-infected and uninfected, not separated). CDR3 nucleotides: TGTGCTCTTGGGGCCCTAACTACCGATAAACTCATCTTT. Its translation is CALGALTTDKLIF.